Each of the 32 T cell receptor beta chains below was sequenced from the same sample in a study of T cells after yellow fever vaccination. TCRdb recomputed calls from the 5' RACE reads with MiXCR, one row per CDR3 protein. The sample has hundreds of thousands of distinct CDR3 sequences; roughly 13% are singletons. Sequences were derived from PBMCs, sampled on the day of the yellow fever booster vaccination. The receptor source for this set is a young man who received the YFV17D yellow fever vaccine.

The chain's CDR3 is CASSQEGANTIYF. Here the CDR3 DNA reads TGCGCCAGCAGCCAAGAGGGGGCGAACACCATATATTTT. The chain combines TRBV4-3 with TRBJ1-3, with D perhaps matching TRBD1 (6 bases). The CDR3 has 13 residues. CDR1 and CDR2 (germline): LGHNA, YSLEER. V was pared by 0 bases and J by 7 bases, with 7 bases between.

The chain carries TRBV4-3 and TRBJ2-7; unclear D gene. V dropped 2 bases and J dropped 4 bases, with 9 bases sitting between them. Germline CDR1 is LGHNA and CDR2 is YSLEER. This CDR3 is built from 13 residues. The CDR3 DNA sequence: TGCGCCAGCAGCCAAATGGGCAGTTACGAGCAGTACTTC. This gives the protein CASSQMGSYEQYF.

This clonotype was recorded a few times. This chain connects TRBV20-1 to TRBJ2-5; 9 bases fit TRBD1. CDR1 is DFQATT and CDR2 is SNEGSKA in the germline V gene (reference sequence). Trimming took 4 bases from V and 2 from J; bases not matched to a gene: 5. The CDR3 covers 14 residues. The CDR3 region is CSAKAGQGQETQYF. The CDR3 DNA reads TGCAGTGCTAAAGCCGGACAGGGGCAAGAGACCCAGTACTTC.

The V call is TRBV5-1, the J call TRBJ2-2; D possibly uses TRBD1 or TRBD2 (5 bases each). Germline CDR1 SGHRS, CDR2 YFSETQ. V shed 6 bases and J shed 0 bases, with 9 bases lying between them. The CDR3 runs to 14 residues. CDR3 in DNA: TGCGCCAGCATCGGGACGTCGAACACCGGGGAGCTGTTTTTT. Encoded protein: CASIGTSNTGELFF.

The chain uses TRBV4-3 and TRBJ2-1; tentative D call: TRBD2 (6 bases). The CDR3 sequence is 15 residues long. V shed 1 base and J shed 6 bases, with 13 bases lying between them. Germline CDR1 LGHNA, CDR2 YSLEER. In DNA form, the CDR3 reads TGCGCCAGCAGCCAAGGTACGGGAGTTGTCAATGAGCAGTTCTTC. Translation gives CASSQGTGVVNEQFF.

The V call is TRBV20-1, the J call TRBJ2-5; D is tentatively TRBD1 or TRBD2 (5 bases each). V dropped 6 bases and J dropped 4 bases, with 15 bases sitting between them. There are 13 residues in the CDR3. CDR1 and CDR2 (germline): DFQATT, SNEGSKA (reference sequence). The CDR3 is CSAIPGTLETQYF. CDR3 nucleotides: TGCAGTGCCATCCCCGGGACCCTAGAGACCCAGTACTTC.

This clonotype appeared a few times. The V gene is TRBV12-3 or TRBV12-4, the J gene TRBJ1-1; D uncertain. V lost 7 bases and J 6 bases, leaving 15 bases between the germline ends. CDR3 size: 13 residues. CDR3 sequence (DNA): TGTGCCAGCATGGACCCACCTCCCCCTGAAGCTTTCTTT. It encodes CASMDPPPPEAFF.

The chain links TRBV27 to TRBJ2-1, with D possibly TRBD2 on 6 matching bases. V shed 1 base and J shed 12 bases, with 16 bases lying between them. Germline values: CDR1 MNHEY, CDR2 SMNVEV (reference sequence). The CDR3 runs to 14 residues. The CDR3 region has the DNA TGTGCCAGCAGTTTATTCGGGAGTACTCTCTGGCAGTTCTTC. Its protein is CASSLFGSTLWQFF.

The CDR3: CAINPASGIADTQYF. CDR3 in DNA: TGTGCCATCAACCCCGCTAGCGGTATAGCAGATACGCAGTATTTT. The chain uses TRBV10-3 and TRBJ2-3; 7 bases line up with TRBD2. In germline, CDR1 is ENHRY, CDR2 SYGVKD. The CDR3 is 15 amino acids. V gave up 7 bases and J gave up 4 bases; unmatched junction bases: 11.

This clonotype was seen more than once but under ten times. V is TRBV6-1 and J is TRBJ2-1, with D possibly being TRBD2 (6 bases). Germline V lookup: CDR1 MNHNS, CDR2 SASEGT. The CDR3 totals 16 residues. Trimming removed 6 bases from V and 0 bases from J, with 15 bases in between. DNA for the CDR3: TGTGCCAGCAGAGCACTAGCACTAAGCTCCTACAATGAGCAGTTCTTC. Its protein product is CASRALALSSYNEQFF.

This sequence joins TRBV4-1 and TRBJ2-7; no firm D call. The germline V gene has CDR1 MGHRA and CDR2 YSYEKL. The CDR3 consists of 13 residues. Trimming took off 4 bases at V and 0 bases at J, with 7 bases between the two ends. The CDR3 coding sequence is TGCGCCAGCAGCCTCCAGGCCTCCTACGAGCAGTACTTC. Encoded protein: CASSLQASYEQYF.

By share, this clonotype counts as medium-sized (0.01 to 0.1%). The V call is TRBV2, the J call TRBJ2-1; 14 bases fit TRBD2. V gave up 6 bases and J gave up 10 bases; unmatched junction bases: 11. This CDR3 is 16 amino acids long. Per germline, CDR1 SNHLY and CDR2 FYNNEI. This CDR3 reads CASRDVGLAGEWEQFF. CDR3 in DNA: TGTGCCAGCAGGGACGTGGGACTAGCGGGAGAATGGGAGCAGTTCTTC. Looking up the rest from reference TRBV2 and TRBJ2-1 gives the full variable domain: EPEVTQTPSHQVTQMGQEVILRCVPISNHLYFYWYRQILGQKVEFLVSFYNNEISEKSEIFDDQFSVERPDGSNFTLKIRSTKLEDSAMYFCASRDVGLAGEWEQFFGPGTRLTVL.

This sequence joins TRBV11-2 and TRBJ1-1; D is ambiguous. Trimming took 4 bases from V and 3 from J, leaving 12 bases between them. Germline CDR1 and CDR2: SGHAT and FQNNGV. This CDR3 contains 14 residues. CDR3 amino acids: CASSSDGYYTEAFF. In nucleotides, the CDR3 is TGTGCCAGCAGCTCAGACGGGTACTACACTGAAGCTTTCTTT.

This sequence joins TRBV4-2 and TRBJ1-2, with D possibly being TRBD1 (5 bases). This CDR3 has 16 amino acids. The germline CDR1 and CDR2 sequences are LGHNA and YNFKEQ. V was cut by 1 base and J by 4 bases, with 16 bases left in between. The CDR3 DNA reads TGTGCCAGCAGCCAAGGATTGGTACAGGCAACCTATGGCTACACCTTC. Its translation: CASSQGLVQATYGYTF.

This clonotype was counted many times. The chain carries TRBV12-3 or TRBV12-4 and TRBJ2-3, with TRBD2 identical over 9 bases. The length of the CDR3 is 15 residues. Unmatched junction bases numbered 7, after V lost 6 bases and J lost 3 bases. The CDR3 protein is CASSLSGSVTDTQYF. CDR3 nucleotide sequence: TGTGCCAGCAGCCTTAGCGGGAGTGTGACAGATACGCAGTATTTT.

There are a few counts of this clonotype. The rearrangement links TRBV20-1 to TRBJ2-5; TRBD1 matches 8 bases. J was trimmed by 3 bases and V by 6 bases; bases with no gene match: 9. Germline CDR1 and CDR2: DFQATT and SNEGSKA (reference sequence). The CDR3 has 14 amino acids. In DNA, the CDR3 is TGCAGTGCAGGAGGGCAGGGGGCTGAAGAGACCCAGTACTTC. It translates to CSAGGQGAEETQYF.

The chain joins TRBV20-1 to TRBJ2-5, with 11 bases aligning to TRBD1. The CDR3 has 14 amino acids. CDR1 is DFQATT and CDR2 is SNEGSKA in the germline V gene (reference sequence). J gave up 4 bases and V 6 bases, and 7 bases lay outside the gene matches. The DNA for the CDR3 is TGCAGTGCACAGGACAGGGGGCGATCAGAGACCCAGTACTTC. Translating it yields CSAQDRGRSETQYF.

This clonotype was found a few times. The J gene is TRBJ1-1, the V gene TRBV5-1, with no clear D. The germline V gene has CDR1 SGHRS and CDR2 YFSETQ. Trimming pared 0 bases from V and 8 bases from J, leaving 5 bases between. The CDR3 consists of 11 residues. The CDR3 bases are TGCGCCAGCAGCTTGGAAAGGGAAGCTTTCTTT. It encodes CASSLEREAFF.

This chain uses TRBV4-3 with TRBJ2-2, with 9 nucleotides matching TRBD2. V shed 8 bases, J shed 0 bases, and the junction held 4 bases outside the gene matches. The CDR3 has 15 amino acids. Germline V lookup: CDR1 LGHNA, CDR2 YSLEER. The DNA of the CDR3 is TGCGCCAGCGGGGCTAGCGGGACGAACACCGGGGAGCTGTTTTTT. Its translation is CASGASGTNTGELFF.

This clonotype was observed a few times. The rearrangement joins TRBV5-4 to TRBJ1-3, with D uncertain. The CDR3 length is 15 residues. The V gene's germline CDR1 is SGHNT and CDR2 YYREEE (reference sequence). The germline V and J ends were trimmed by 4 bases and 0 bases, with 11 bases remaining between them. The CDR3 DNA follows: TGTGCCAGCAGCCGTGTAGGCTCCTCTGGAAACACCATATATTTT. The encoded protein is CASSRVGSSGNTIYF.

This clonotype was counted only a few times. This chain connects TRBV29-1 to TRBJ2-1; either TRBD1 or TRBD2 may fit D (6 bases each). The CDR3 sequence is 12 residues long. The germline CDR1 and CDR2 sequences are SQVTM and ANQGSEA. Trimming removed 2 bases from V and 7 bases from J, with 9 bases in between. The CDR3 DNA reads TGCAGCGTTGAATTAGGGGGGAATGAGCAGTTCTTC. It codes for CSVELGGNEQFF.

V is TRBV6-5 and J is TRBJ2-1; TRBD1 aligns across 9 bases. The CDR3 has 16 amino acids. Trimming took 3 bases from V and 6 from J; bases not matched to a gene: 9. Germline loops: CDR1 MNHEY, CDR2 SVGAGI. The CDR3: CASSYPGQGVINEQFF. The DNA for the CDR3 is TGTGCCAGCAGTTATCCGGGACAGGGCGTGATCAATGAGCAGTTCTTC.

This clonotype was observed at least ten times. The chain carries TRBV5-8 and TRBJ2-7; either TRBD1 or TRBD2 may fit D (5 bases each). V lost 4 bases, J lost 4 bases, and 15 bases lay in between. Germline V lookup: CDR1 SGHTS, CDR2 YDEGEE. The CDR3 consists of 14 residues. The chain's CDR3 is CASSKGTAGYEQYF. Written as DNA, the CDR3 is TGTGCCAGCAGCAAAGGGACGGCCGGGTACGAGCAGTACTTC.

In this sample, this clonotype turned up many times. The chain combines TRBV12-3 or TRBV12-4 with TRBJ2-6; possible D gene TRBD2, 6 bases. The V and J ends lost 6 bases and 2 bases respectively, with 11 bases between them. This CDR3 is built from 15 residues. CDR3 DNA sequence: TGTGCCAGCAGCTTGCGGGGCGCTGGGGCCAACGTCCTGACTTTC. Residues: CASSLRGAGANVLTF.

This chain connects TRBV4-3 to TRBJ2-7; 9 bases fit TRBD1. Germline CDR1 is LGHNA and CDR2 is YSLEER. The CDR3 is made up of 18 amino acids. Losses at the gene ends were 0 bases for V and 2 bases for J; bases not matched to a gene: 11. The CDR3 bases are TGCGCCAGCAGCCAAGACTACCGGGGACAGGGCTTTACCTACGAGCAGTACTTC. Protein: CASSQDYRGQGFTYEQYF.

This clonotype came up a few times. J is TRBJ2-7 and V is TRBV9; 13 bases map to TRBD2. Per germline, CDR1 SGDLS and CDR2 YYNGEE. The V gene end was trimmed by 3 bases and the J gene end by 0 bases; junction bases not matched to a gene: 3. The CDR3 runs to 16 residues. The CDR3 spells CASSERTSGSSYEQYF. The CDR3 DNA follows: TGTGCCAGCAGCGAAAGGACTAGCGGGAGCTCCTACGAGCAGTACTTC.

This clonotype appeared a few times. The chain links TRBV5-1 to TRBJ2-2; 12 nucleotides match TRBD2. Germline lookup yields CDR1 SGHRS and CDR2 YFSETQ. V dropped 4 bases and J dropped 6; count of bases not matched to a gene: 19. This CDR3 is 20 amino acids long. CDR3 nucleotide sequence: TGCGCCAGCAGCGCCCTCCGTAGACTAGCGGGAGATGTCCCCGCCGGGGAGCTGTTTTTT. This sequence encodes CASSALRRLAGDVPAGELFF.

This clonotype was recorded a few times. V and J are TRBV28 and TRBJ2-5; 7 positions match TRBD1. J gave up 5 bases and V 7 bases, and 19 bases lay outside the gene matches. Germline values: CDR1 MDHEN, CDR2 SYDVKM. The CDR3 has 17 amino acids. The CDR3 loop reads CASTSFTRPTGIETQYF. CDR3 sequence (DNA): TGTGCCAGCACCAGCTTTACCCGCCCGACAGGGATCGAGACCCAGTACTTC. The full variable domain, with the rest looked up from reference TRBV28 and TRBJ2-5, is DVKVTQSSRYLVKRTGEKVFLECVQDMDHENMFWYRQDPGLGLRLIYFSYDVKMKEKGDIPEGYSVSREKKERFSLILESASTNQTSMYLCASTSFTRPTGIETQYFGPGTRLLVL.

V gene TRBV12-3 or TRBV12-4 combines with J gene TRBJ2-4, with TRBD1 as a possible D gene (6 bases). CDR3 length equals 12 residues. Deletions cut 7 bases from V and 8 bases from J, with 12 bases between. In DNA form, the CDR3 reads TGTGCCAGCACTACAGGGTCGGACATTCAGTACTTC. It yields the protein CASTTGSDIQYF.

This clonotype was counted a few times. The rearrangement joins TRBV6-2 or TRBV6-3 to TRBJ2-1; 10 bases are shared with TRBD2. This CDR3 contains 15 residues. Germline V gene sequence: CDR1 MNHEY, CDR2 SVGEGT. V lost 6 bases to trimming and J lost 0 bases; unmatched junction nucleotides: 2. The CDR3 is CASRPSGSSYNEQFF. The CDR3 bases are TGTGCCAGCAGACCTAGCGGGAGCTCCTACAATGAGCAGTTCTTC.

This clonotype was seen a few times. The chain has TRBV7-9 and TRBJ1-1; D gene uncertain. Between the trimmed V and J ends, which lost 6 bases and 1 base, there was a span of 15 bases. The length of the CDR3 is 15 residues. From germline, CDR1 is SEHNR and CDR2 FQNEAQ (reference sequence). The CDR3 here is CASRSQYYGNTEAFF. CDR3 nucleotide sequence: TGTGCCAGCAGGTCGCAATACTACGGGAACACTGAAGCTTTCTTT.

The rearrangement uses TRBV20-1 and TRBJ2-1, with 12 bases that match TRBD2. This CDR3 spans 19 amino acids. Trimming cost V 0 bases and J 0 bases; bases outside gene matches: 9. CDR1 is DFQATT and CDR2 is SNEGSKA in the germline V gene (reference sequence). The CDR3 sequence: CSARDGASGRAGSYNEQFF. CDR3 bases: TGCAGTGCTAGAGATGGGGCTAGCGGGAGGGCGGGCTCCTACAATGAGCAGTTCTTC.